This T cell receptor beta chain was observed in a study of blood T cell repertoires in COVID-19 (dated by TCRdb to about 2020). As for the study more broadly: Samples covering the acute and convalescent phases of COVID-19 were provided by collaborators in the United States, Italy and Spain. The sample metadata nearly always contained a de-identified subject ID, COVID-19 status, age in years and sex. The prospective study material was composed of cDNA or gDNA derived from T cells, B-cell-depleted T cells, or PBMCs. HLA class I and class II types, where available, came from metadata supplied by the sample provider rather than from assay-based typing. Subjects who had been exposed to COVID-19, were actively infected with it, or had recovered from it provided the deeply sampled blood TCRbeta repertoires that made up the dataset. The samples were drawn from two sources: the first 160 participants of the ongoing ImmuneRACE study, and fewer than 1,500 subjects contributed by 6 global collaborators. The repertoires were released in a freely available public database intended as a resource for research on the immune response to SARS-CoV-2. The research as a whole found: The amount of clinical and demographic metadata varied by source and participant and was provided uncurated.

TCRbeta CDR3 regions were amplified from genomic DNA using the immunoSEQ Assay, a bias-controlled multiplex PCR. The paper's data handling went like this. The number of nucleated cells in each sample was estimated by amplification of reference gene primers within the assay. To quantify the absolute abundance of each unique TCRbeta CDR3 rearrangement, sequence reads were collapsed and filtered. For each sample, productive Simpson clonality was calculated as the square root of Simpson's diversity index across productive rearrangements. In its TCRdb copy, this immuneACCESS table keeps in-frame sequences only and misses some clones. Where compared with another copy, unresolved V genes explain less than half of these, and the others have no known cause. That table gives V, J and clone size, and the DNA gave D and trimming. In this sample the table shows 150,000 to 200,000 clones, around nine tenths of which occur a single time. The biggest ten clones account for 3% to 4% of the sample.

Collaborating institutions collected whole blood in K2EDTA tubes following their own protocols. For TCRbeta analysis, collaborators shipped samples in one of three forms: frozen whole blood, isolated PBMCs, or DNA extracted from either of those sample types. CDR1 is given as MDHEN and CDR2 as SYDVKM, both from the germline V gene. The CDR3 has 16 amino acids, counting the end cysteine and phenylalanine. The retained sequence is limited to the CDR3, 48 bases, with the frame set at the first base. For this chain, trimming is 5 bases at the V end and 2 bases at the J end, and the number of junction bases without a gene match is 6. Turning to this clone: Its antigen remains undetermined. No much larger clone exists at a distance of one base, and base qualities are not known.

Sequencing input: peripheral blood. The TCR comes from a man aged 65-85 years with acute or convalescent COVID-19. The sequence joins TRBV28 to TRBJ2-7; 13 bases in the middle match TRBD2. The CDR3 here reads CASSGTSGTFTYEQYF. DNA sequence: TGTGCCAGCAGTGGGACTAGCGGGACCTTCACCTACGAGCAGTACTTC.